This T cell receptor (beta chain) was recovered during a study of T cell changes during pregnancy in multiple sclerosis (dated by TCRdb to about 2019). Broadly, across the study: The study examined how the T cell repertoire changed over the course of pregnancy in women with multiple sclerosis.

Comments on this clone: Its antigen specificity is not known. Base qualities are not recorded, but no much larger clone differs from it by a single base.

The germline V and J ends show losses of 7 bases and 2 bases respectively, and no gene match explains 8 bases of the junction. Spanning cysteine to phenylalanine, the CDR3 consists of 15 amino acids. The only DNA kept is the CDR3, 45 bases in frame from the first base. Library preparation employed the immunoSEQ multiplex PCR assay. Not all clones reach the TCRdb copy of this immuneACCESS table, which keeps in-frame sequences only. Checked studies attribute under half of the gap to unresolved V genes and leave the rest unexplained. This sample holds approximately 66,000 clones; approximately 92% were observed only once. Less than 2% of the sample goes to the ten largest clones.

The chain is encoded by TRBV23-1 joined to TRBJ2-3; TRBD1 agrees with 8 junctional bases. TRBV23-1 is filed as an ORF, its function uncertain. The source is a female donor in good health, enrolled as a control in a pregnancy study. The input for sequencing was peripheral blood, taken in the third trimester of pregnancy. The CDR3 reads CASNPDRGNTDTQYF. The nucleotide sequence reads TGCGCCAGCAATCCCGACAGGGGAAACACAGATACGCAGTATTTT.